This TCR beta chain was documented in a study of blood T cell repertoires in COVID-19. Overall study: Specimens from acute and convalescent COVID-19 originated in the United States, Italy and Spain.

Repertoires were generated with immunoSEQ multiplex PCR, while TCRdb's copy carries only in-frame clones and drops some. The table shows 120,000 to 150,000 clones, with about 86% occurring only once. There are 15 residues in the CDR3. Germline lookup yields CDR1 SNHLY and CDR2 FYNNEI. V was cut by 6 bases and J by 6 bases, with 18 bases left in between. The sample was peripheral blood. The chain combines TRBV2 with TRBJ1-5; weak D call: TRBD1 (6 bases). The receptor comes from a woman aged 45-65 years with active or convalescent COVID-19. CDR3 residues: CASRTGWSSGQPQHF. The CDR3 DNA sequence: TGTGCCAGCAGAACAGGGTGGTCGTCGGGTCAGCCCCAGCATTTT.